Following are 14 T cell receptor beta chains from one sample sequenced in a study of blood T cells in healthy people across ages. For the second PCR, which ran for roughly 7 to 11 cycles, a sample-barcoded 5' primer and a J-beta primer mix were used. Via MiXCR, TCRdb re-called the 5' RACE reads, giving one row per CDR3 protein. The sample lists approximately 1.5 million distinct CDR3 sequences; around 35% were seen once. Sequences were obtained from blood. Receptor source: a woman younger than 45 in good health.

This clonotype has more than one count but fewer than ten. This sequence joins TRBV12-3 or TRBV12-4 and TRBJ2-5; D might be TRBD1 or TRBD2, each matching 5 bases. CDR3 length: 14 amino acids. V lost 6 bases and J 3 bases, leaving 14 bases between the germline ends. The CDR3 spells CASRRGRNEETQYF. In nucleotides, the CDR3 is TGTGCCAGCAGGAGGGGACGGAACGAAGAGACCCAGTACTTC.

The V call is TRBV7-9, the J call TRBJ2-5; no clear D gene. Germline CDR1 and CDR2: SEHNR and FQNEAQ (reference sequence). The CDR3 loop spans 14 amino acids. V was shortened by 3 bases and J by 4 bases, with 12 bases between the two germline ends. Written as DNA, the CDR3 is TGTGCCAGCAGCTTGGCAGTGCCGGGAGAGACCCAGTACTTC. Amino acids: CASSLAVPGETQYF.

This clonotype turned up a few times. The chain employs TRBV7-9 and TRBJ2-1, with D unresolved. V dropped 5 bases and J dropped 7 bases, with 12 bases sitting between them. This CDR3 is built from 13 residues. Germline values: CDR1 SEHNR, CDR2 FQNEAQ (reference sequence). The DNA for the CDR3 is TGTGCCAGCAGCCCGACCGCTGGGAATGAGCAGTTCTTC. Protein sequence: CASSPTAGNEQFF.

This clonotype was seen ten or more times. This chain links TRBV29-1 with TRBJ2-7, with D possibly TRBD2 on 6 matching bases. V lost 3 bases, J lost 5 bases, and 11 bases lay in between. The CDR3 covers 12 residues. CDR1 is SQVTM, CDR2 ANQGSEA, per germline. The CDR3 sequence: CSVDSSDHEQYF. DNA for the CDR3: TGCAGCGTTGATTCTAGCGACCACGAGCAGTACTTC.

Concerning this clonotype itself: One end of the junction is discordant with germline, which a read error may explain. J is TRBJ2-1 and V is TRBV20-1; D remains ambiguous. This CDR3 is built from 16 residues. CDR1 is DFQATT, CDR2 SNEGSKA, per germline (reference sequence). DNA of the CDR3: TGCAGCGCTAGAGATCGGGCGCGCCCTAAATACAATGAGCAGTTCTTC. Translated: CSARDRARPKYNEQFF.

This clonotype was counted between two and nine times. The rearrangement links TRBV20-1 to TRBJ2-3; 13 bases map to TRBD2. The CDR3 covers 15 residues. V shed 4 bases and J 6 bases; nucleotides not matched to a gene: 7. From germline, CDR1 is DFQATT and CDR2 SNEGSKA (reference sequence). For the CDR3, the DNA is TGCAGTGCTATAACTAGCGGGAGGGCCCCCGATACGCAGTATTTT. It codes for CSAITSGRAPDTQYF.

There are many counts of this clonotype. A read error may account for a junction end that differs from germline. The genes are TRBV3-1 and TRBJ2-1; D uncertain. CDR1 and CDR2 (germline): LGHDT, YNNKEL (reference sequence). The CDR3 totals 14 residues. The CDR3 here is CASSQDGPYNEQFF. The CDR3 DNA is TGCGCCAGCAGCCAAGACGGGCCCTACAATGAGCAGTTCTTC.

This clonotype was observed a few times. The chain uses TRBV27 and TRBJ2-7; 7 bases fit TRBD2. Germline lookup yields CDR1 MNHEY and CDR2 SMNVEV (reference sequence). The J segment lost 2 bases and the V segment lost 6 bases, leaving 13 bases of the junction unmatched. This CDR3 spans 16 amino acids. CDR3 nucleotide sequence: TGTGCCAGCAGCCCAAACCGGGGCGGGGGAACCTACGAGCAGTACTTC. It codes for CASSPNRGGGTYEQYF.

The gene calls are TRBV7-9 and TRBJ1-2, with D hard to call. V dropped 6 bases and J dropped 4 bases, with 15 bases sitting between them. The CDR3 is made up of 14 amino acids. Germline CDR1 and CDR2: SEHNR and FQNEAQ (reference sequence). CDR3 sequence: CASSSSGLSYGYTF. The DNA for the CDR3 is TGTGCCAGCAGTTCCAGTGGGCTCAGCTATGGCTACACCTTC.

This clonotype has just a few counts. This CDR3 reads CASSPPTVEQFF. The CDR3 DNA follows: TGCGCCAGCAGCCCCCCTACTGTTGAGCAGTTCTTC. J is TRBJ2-1 and V is TRBV5-1; the D is unclear. V was shortened by 4 bases and J by 9 bases, with 11 bases between the two germline ends. This CDR3 has 12 residues. Germline values: CDR1 SGHRS, CDR2 YFSETQ.

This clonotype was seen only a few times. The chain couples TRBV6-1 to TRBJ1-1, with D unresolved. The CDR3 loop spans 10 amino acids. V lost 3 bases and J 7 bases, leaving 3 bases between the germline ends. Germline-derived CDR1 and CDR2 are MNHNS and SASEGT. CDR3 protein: CASSELEAFF. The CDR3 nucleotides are TGTGCCAGCAGTGAGCTTGAAGCTTTCTTT.

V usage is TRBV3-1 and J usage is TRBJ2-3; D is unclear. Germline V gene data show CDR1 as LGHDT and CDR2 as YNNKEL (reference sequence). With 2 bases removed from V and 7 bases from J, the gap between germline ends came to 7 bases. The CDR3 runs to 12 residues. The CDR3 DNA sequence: TGTGCCAGCAGCCAATACGGAAATACGCAGTATTTT. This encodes CASSQYGNTQYF.

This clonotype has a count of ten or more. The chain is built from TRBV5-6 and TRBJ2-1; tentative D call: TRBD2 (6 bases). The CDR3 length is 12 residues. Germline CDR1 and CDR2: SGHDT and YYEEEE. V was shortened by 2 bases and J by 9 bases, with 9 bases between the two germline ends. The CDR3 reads CASSFGGGEQFF. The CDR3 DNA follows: TGTGCCAGCAGCTTCGGGGGAGGTGAGCAGTTCTTC.

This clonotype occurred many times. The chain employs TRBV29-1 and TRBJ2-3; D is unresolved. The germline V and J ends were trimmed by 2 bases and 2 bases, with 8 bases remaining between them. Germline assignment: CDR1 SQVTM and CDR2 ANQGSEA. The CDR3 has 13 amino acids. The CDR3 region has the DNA TGCAGCGTTGAAAGCGAAAACACAGATACGCAGTATTTT. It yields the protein CSVESENTDTQYF.